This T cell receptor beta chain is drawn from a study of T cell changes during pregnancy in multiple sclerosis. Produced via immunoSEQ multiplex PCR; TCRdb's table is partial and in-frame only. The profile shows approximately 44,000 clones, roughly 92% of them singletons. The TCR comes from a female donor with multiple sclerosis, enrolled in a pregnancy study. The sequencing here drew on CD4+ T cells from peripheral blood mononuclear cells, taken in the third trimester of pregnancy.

CDR3 DNA: TGTGCCAGCAGCTTAGTGGGGGGATTGGAAAGCTATGGCTACACCTTC. It yields the protein CASSLVGGLESYGYTF. The rearrangement uses TRBV7-2 and TRBJ1-2; D may be TRBD1 (5 bases). The CDR3 runs 16 residues. Looked up from germline, CDR1 is SGHTA and CDR2 is FQGNSA. The ends were cut back, 1 base at V and 4 bases at J, with 16 bases in the middle.